These 18 T cell receptor beta chains were sequenced from one sample in a study of T cells in women clearing cervical HPV infection. Generated by immunoSEQ multiplex PCR, the TCRdb table keeps only in-frame clones and is missing some. Here the sample table reports roughly 24,000 clones. Specimen: blood buffy coat. The receptors were gathered from a woman aged 18-70 years with a cervical HPV16 infection that either progressed to CIN3+ or cleared (not recorded which).

As for this clone: The read falls 3 residues short of the CDR3 end, and the missing part is taken from the germline J gene. The V gene is TRBV2, the J gene TRBJ2-7, with 9 positions matching TRBD1. Unmatched junction bases numbered 11, after V lost 9 bases and J lost 5 bases. The CDR3 has 14 residues. Looked up from germline, CDR1 is SNHLY and CDR2 is FYNNEI. The CDR3 reads CASGPGTGSHEQYF. Partial CDR3 DNA: TGTGCCAGTGGGCCCGGGACAGGGTCACACGAG.

A word on this clone: Read data end 3 residues before the CDR3 end; the end is taken from the germline J gene. This rearrangement joins TRBV10-3 to TRBJ1-4; D is uncertain. Trimming removed 2 bases from V and 0 bases from J, with 7 bases in between. Germline V lookup: CDR1 ENHRY, CDR2 SYGVKD. CDR3 length equals 15 residues. Incomplete CDR3 DNA: TGTGCCATCAGTGAGACAGAGTCAACTAATGAAAAA. Amino acid sequence: CAISETESTNEK. The whole CDR3 protein reads CAISETESTNEKLFF.

In regard to this clone: A junction boundary mismatches the germline segment, possibly from a read error. The CDR3 end lies 3 residues beyond the end of the read and is filled in from the germline J gene. The chain uses TRBV18 and TRBJ1-5; TRBD1 is a possible D gene (5 bases). CDR1 and CDR2 from the germline V gene are KGHSH and LQKENI. The CDR3 spans 13 residues. CDR3 protein: CARSPDINQPQHF. The covered CDR3 bases are TGTGCCAGATCACCGGACATCAATCAGCCC. The full variable domain, with the rest looked up from reference TRBV18 and TRBJ1-5, is NAGVMQNPRHLVRRRGQEARLRCSPMKGHSHVYWYRQLPEEGLKFMVYLQKENIIDESGMPKERFSAEFPKEGPSILRIQQVVRGDSAAYFCARSPDINQPQHFGDGTRLSIL.

Worth noting for this clone: Read sequence stops 3 residues before the CDR3 end, and the germline J gene provides the missing end. The chain recombines TRBV18 with TRBJ1-5; 7 nucleotides line up with TRBD1. Looked up from germline, CDR1 is KGHSH and CDR2 is LQKENI. The length of the CDR3 is 14 residues. The V and J ends lost 3 bases and 3 bases, in that order; junction bases with no gene match: 2. CDR3 amino acids: CASSPTGNNQPQHF. The DNA read from the CDR3 is TGTGCCAGCTCACCGACAGGGAACAATCAGCCC.

As concerns this clone: The read is 3 residues too short to cover the CDR3 end, so that end is filled in from the germline J gene. This chain connects TRBV2 to TRBJ2-3; 11 nucleotides agree with TRBD2. Germline V lookup: CDR1 SNHLY, CDR2 FYNNEI. Losses at the gene ends were 5 bases for V and 6 bases for J; bases not matched to a gene: 7. The length of the CDR3 is 15 residues. CDR3 in amino acids: CASSPGLAGPDTQYF. Incomplete CDR3 DNA: TGTGCCAGCAGTCCCGGACTAGCGGGCCCCGATACG. The whole variable domain, filled in from reference TRBV2 and TRBJ2-3, reads EPEVTQTPSHQVTQMGQEVILRCVPISNHLYFYWYRQILGQKVEFLVSFYNNEISEKSEIFDDQFSVERPDGSNFTLKIRSTKLEDSAMYFCASSPGLAGPDTQYFGPGTRLTVL.

In the case of this clone: The CDR3 extends 3 residues past the end of the read, so its final part is completed from the germline J gene. The chain recombines TRBV5-1 with TRBJ1-2; no clear D. The CDR3 runs to 14 residues. Trimming shortened V by 2 bases and J by 5 bases, and 13 bases separated the two germline ends. Germline-derived CDR1 and CDR2 are SGHRS and YFSETQ. The CDR3: CASSFGQNDYGYTF. The sequenced CDR3 bases are TGCGCCAGCAGCTTTGGTCAGAACGATTATGGC.

Note on this clone: The CDR3 goes on 3 residues after the read ends, and that part is filled in from the germline J gene. The chain is built from TRBV28 and TRBJ2-2, with TRBD2 as a possible D gene (6 bases). V dropped 7 bases and J dropped 6 bases, with 15 bases sitting between them. Germline CDR1 and CDR2: MDHEN and SYDVKM. The CDR3 covers 14 residues. The CDR3 DNA, read in part, is TGTGCCAGCATCAAGCGGGTAATGTCCGGGGAG. Translation gives CASIKRVMSGE. The CDR3 as a whole reads CASIKRVMSGELFF.

CDR3 DNA (partial): TGCAGTGCTAGAGAGGGGGCGGGGGGGCCAACGAAGACC. Translating it yields CSAREGAGGPTKT. The whole CDR3 sequence is CSAREGAGGPTKTQYF. The chain couples TRBV20-1 to TRBJ2-5; 9 nucleotides match TRBD2. The read falls 3 residues short of the CDR3 end, and the missing part is taken from the germline J gene. The length of the CDR3 is 16 residues. In germline, CDR1 is DFQATT, CDR2 SNEGSKA (reference sequence). Trimming at V came to 0 bases and at J to 6 bases, leaving 11 bases not matched to a gene.

To note about this clone: Coverage ceases 3 residues before the CDR3 finishes, and the germline J gene fills in the end. The chain employs TRBV5-4 and TRBJ1-1, with a possible D match to TRBD1 (5 bases). Germline V CDR1 and CDR2: SGHNT, YYREEE (reference sequence). This CDR3 is 12 amino acids long. V was clipped by 3 bases and J by 3 bases, with 6 bases between them. CDR3 protein: CASSSRDTEAFF. The covered CDR3 bases are TGTGCCAGCAGCTCCAGGGACACTGAA.

As concerns this clone: The missing CDR3 end, 3 residues past where the read stops, is filled in from the germline J gene. V and J are TRBV11-1 and TRBJ2-7, with 7 bases aligning to TRBD1. After removal of 6 bases from V and 0 bases from J, the junction contained 8 bases not matched to a gene. The germline V gene has CDR1 SGHAT and CDR2 FQDESV (reference sequence). The length of the CDR3 is 15 residues. Partial CDR3 DNA: TGTGCCAGCAGTACCCGGACAGGTAGCTCCTACGAG. This translates into CASSTRTGSSYE. The full CDR3 reads CASSTRTGSSYEQYF.

Concerning this clone itself: With the read ending 3 residues before the CDR3 end, the germline J gene is used to fill in that end. The chain has TRBV6-1 and TRBJ1-2; TRBD1 matches 10 bases. The CDR3 spans 15 residues. Germline CDR1 is MNHNS and CDR2 is SASEGT. V was clipped by 3 bases and J by 4 bases; unmatched bases: 5. Partial CDR3 DNA: TGTGCCAGCAGTGAGCGGACAGGGGGTCCCTATGGC. Encoded protein: CASSERTGGPYG. The full CDR3 reads CASSERTGGPYGYTF.

As concerns this clone: The sequenced fragment ends 3 residues before the CDR3 boundary, so the rest is inferred from the germline J gene. V and J are TRBV2 and TRBJ2-2, with 9 bases aligning to TRBD1. Germline V gene sequence: CDR1 SNHLY, CDR2 FYNNEI. The CDR3 is made up of 17 amino acids. The CDR3: CANTQGASSYGANVLFF. The DNA read from the CDR3 is TGTGCCAACACACAGGGGGCCAGCTCTTACGGGGCCAACGTG.

The CDR3 reads CASSQGTNYGYTF. The sequenced part of the CDR3 DNA is TGTGCCAGCAGCCAGGGGACAAACTATGGC. V and J are TRBV7-3 and TRBJ1-2; a weak D match, TRBD1 (6 bases). The read ends 3 residues before the CDR3 terminus; that terminus is restored from the germline J gene. This CDR3 region has 13 residues. Germline V gives CDR1 SGHTA, CDR2 FQGTGA. Between the trimmed V and J ends, which lost 5 bases and 2 bases, there was a span of 9 bases.

To note about this clone: The sequence runs out 3 residues before the end of the CDR3; the remainder is reconstructed from the germline J gene. This chain joins TRBV4-2 and TRBJ2-6; no firm D call. V was pared by 1 base and J by 3 bases, with 13 bases between. The germline CDR1 and CDR2 sequences are LGHNA and YNFKEQ. This CDR3 is 17 amino acids long. CDR3 DNA (partial): TGTGCCAGCAGCCAAGTCAACTTTCCGGGTGGGGCCAACGTC. It is translated as CASSQVNFPGGANV. The complete CDR3 reads CASSQVNFPGGANVLTF.

Regarding this clone: Read data end 3 residues before the CDR3 end; the end is taken from the germline J gene. This chain uses TRBV18 with TRBJ1-2; D perhaps matches TRBD1 (6 bases). This CDR3 region has 15 residues. Germline loops: CDR1 KGHSH, CDR2 LQKENI. CDR3 DNA (partial): TGTGCCAGCTCGCTTTCAGGGGAATTCGGCTACGAC. Amino acid sequence: CASSLSGEFGYD. The full-length CDR3 reads as CASSLSGEFGYDYTF.

Details on this clone: The DNA ends 3 residues before the CDR3 does, and the rest of the CDR3 is filled in from the germline J gene. The rearrangement links TRBV7-3 to TRBJ1-2, with D maybe TRBD1 (5 bases). The CDR3 runs to 14 residues. The V gene's germline CDR1 is SGHTA and CDR2 FQGTGA. Trimming removed 5 bases at V and 4 bases at J, with 14 bases between. Partial CDR3 DNA: TGTGCCAGCAGCCAAACTGGGGGGGGCTATGGC. It translates to CASSQTGGGYG. In full, the CDR3 is CASSQTGGGYGYTF.

About this clone: Coverage ceases 3 residues before the CDR3 finishes, and the germline J gene fills in the end. This rearrangement joins TRBV11-2 to TRBJ1-4; no clear D. Germline V gives CDR1 SGHAT, CDR2 FQNNGV. The CDR3 has 15 amino acids. V was trimmed by 0 bases and J by 5 bases, leaving 10 bases between them. The CDR3 sequence: CASSLDQGRNEKLFF. The CDR3 DNA, read in part, is TGTGCCAGCAGCTTAGATCAAGGCAGGAATGAAAAA.

About this clone: The read halts 3 residues ahead of the CDR3 end, with the missing end drawn from the germline J gene. The chain joins TRBV5-1 to TRBJ2-2; D is possibly TRBD1 (6 bases). CDR1 SGHRS and CDR2 YFSETQ come from the germline V gene. Trimming shortened V by 5 bases and J by 1 base, and 9 bases separated the two germline ends. CDR3 size: 14 residues. CDR3 residues: CASSSRGNTGELFF. Incomplete CDR3 DNA: TGCGCCAGCAGTTCCAGGGGGAACACCGGGGAG. The full variable domain, completed using reference TRBV5-1 and TRBJ2-2, is KAGVTQTPRYLIKTRGQQVTLSCSPISGHRSVSWYQQTPGQGLQFLFEYFSETQRNKGNFPGRFSGRQFSNSRSEMNVSTLELGDSALYLCASSSRGNTGELFFGEGSRLTVL.